A selection of T cell receptor beta chains follows, all from one sample in a study of cytomegalovirus exposure and HLA in healthy donors. Profiling relied on immunoSEQ multiplex PCR, and the TCRdb table lists in-frame clones only, not all of them. The data hold 200,000 to 250,000 clones, with more than 70% observed a single time. Sequencing was performed on PBMCs. The receptors shown here come from a human donor in good health. Each CDR3 is given with its conserved first and last residue. A D gene is named only where the DNA matches it firmly. Rows may omit the clone size; those that give it use once, few, many or a size class.

V gene: TRBV10-1; J gene: TRBJ2-7; D gene: TRBD2; clone size: -; CDR3 DNA: TGCGCCAGACCCCGGGGGGGGAGCTCCTACGAGCAGTACTTC; CDR3 protein: CARPRGGSSYEQYF
V gene: TRBV5-1; J gene: TRBJ2-3; D gene: -; clone size: -; CDR3 DNA: TGCGCCAGCAGCTCTAGGGACAGACGGGGGGATACGCAGTATTTT; CDR3 protein: CASSSRDRRGDTQYF
V gene: TRBV19; J gene: TRBJ2-3; D gene: -; clone size: -; CDR3 DNA: TGTGCCAGTAGTACGAGAAACACAGATACGCAGTATTTT; CDR3 protein: CASSTRNTDTQYF
V gene: TRBV7-9; J gene: TRBJ2-3; D gene: -; clone size: -; CDR3 DNA: TGTGCCAGCAGCTTAGTCCCAAATACGCAGTATTTT; CDR3 protein: CASSLVPNTQYF
V gene: TRBV4-1; J gene: TRBJ2-5; D gene: TRBD2; clone size: few; CDR3 DNA: TGCGCCAGCAGCGAAAGGTGGGTTCGTCTAGCGGGAATCCAAGAGACCCAGTACTTC; CDR3 protein: CASSERWVRLAGIQETQYF
V gene: TRBV5-1; J gene: TRBJ2-1; D gene: -; clone size: -; CDR3 DNA: TGCGCCAGCAGCTTACAGCCACGGTCCTACAATGAGCAGTTCTTC; CDR3 protein: CASSLQPRSYNEQFF
V gene: TRBV7-9; J gene: TRBJ2-5; D gene: TRBD1; clone size: -; CDR3 DNA: TGTGCCAGCAGTCCGGGGACAGCCCTCCAAGAGACCCAGTACTTC; CDR3 protein: CASSPGTALQETQYF
V gene: TRBV14; J gene: TRBJ2-7; D gene: -; clone size: -; CDR3 DNA: TGTGCCAGCAGCCAAGCTCGCAGCGCCTACGAGCAGTACTTC; CDR3 protein: CASSQARSAYEQYF
V gene: TRBV4-1; J gene: TRBJ2-7; D gene: -; clone size: -; CDR3 DNA: TGCGCCAGCAGCCCAAGGGGGGGCTACGAGCAGTACTTC; CDR3 protein: CASSPRGGYEQYF
V gene: TRBV2; J gene: TRBJ2-3; D gene: TRBD2; clone size: -; CDR3 DNA: TGTGCCAGCAGCAAATCAGCGGGAGGGCCAGATACGCAGTATTTT; CDR3 protein: CASSKSAGGPDTQYF
V gene: TRBV10-3; J gene: TRBJ1-2; D gene: -; clone size: -; CDR3 DNA: TGTGCCATCCGGGGGGACCGCCTAAACTATGGCTACACCTTC; CDR3 protein: CAIRGDRLNYGYTF
V gene: TRBV19; J gene: TRBJ2-1; D gene: TRBD2; clone size: -; CDR3 DNA: TGTGCCAGTAGCCGGGGACTAGCGGGAGACAGTAGCGGAAGTAATGAGCAGTTCTTC; CDR3 protein: CASSRGLAGDSSGSNEQFF
V gene: TRBV5-4; J gene: TRBJ2-1; D gene: TRBD2; clone size: -; CDR3 DNA: TGTGCCAGCAGCCCCCCGACTAGCGGGACCTTGGGGGAGCAGTTCTTC; CDR3 protein: CASSPPTSGTLGEQFF
V gene: TRBV7-8; J gene: TRBJ2-3; D gene: TRBD2; clone size: -; CDR3 DNA: TGTGCCAGCAGCTCCGGACTAGCCCTCACAGATACGCAGTATTTT; CDR3 protein: CASSSGLALTDTQYF
V gene: TRBV4-2; J gene: TRBJ1-2; D gene: TRBD1; clone size: -; CDR3 DNA: TGTGCCAGCAGCCAAGCCGCCGGGACAGGGAACTATGGCTACACCTTC; CDR3 protein: CASSQAAGTGNYGYTF
V gene: TRBV5-5; J gene: TRBJ2-7; D gene: TRBD1; clone size: -; CDR3 DNA: TGTGCCAGCAGCTCAGGACAGGGGACTACCTACGAGCAGTACTTC; CDR3 protein: CASSSGQGTTYEQYF
V gene: TRBV13; J gene: TRBJ2-3; D gene: TRBD2; clone size: -; CDR3 DNA: TGTGCCAGCAGCATACTGCGGGAGTATCGTACAGATACGCAGTATTTT; CDR3 protein: CASSILREYRTDTQYF
V gene: TRBV7-9; J gene: TRBJ2-7; D gene: TRBD1; clone size: -; CDR3 DNA: TGTTCCAGCAGCGTGGTGCGTACAGGGGTGCGCTACGAGCAGTACTTC; CDR3 protein: CSSSVVRTGVRYEQYF
V gene: TRBV30; J gene: TRBJ2-1; D gene: -; clone size: once; CDR3 DNA: TGTGCCTGGAGTATTTACTACAATGAGCAGTTCTTC; CDR3 protein: CAWSIYYNEQFF
V gene: TRBV27; J gene: TRBJ1-1; D gene: TRBD1; clone size: -; CDR3 DNA: TGTGCCAGCAGACGTTCACAGGGGTCGACTGAAGCTTTCTTT; CDR3 protein: CASRRSQGSTEAFF
V gene: TRBV19; J gene: TRBJ2-1; D gene: TRBD2; clone size: -; CDR3 DNA: TGTGCCAGTGCTAGCGGACGACTTCACAATGAGCAGTTCTTC; CDR3 protein: CASASGRLHNEQFF
V gene: TRBV28; J gene: TRBJ2-7; D gene: -; clone size: few; CDR3 DNA: TGTGCCAGCAGCCTCTCCTCCTACGAGCAGTACTTC; CDR3 protein: CASSLSSYEQYF
V gene: TRBV6-5; J gene: TRBJ2-2; D gene: -; clone size: once; CDR3 DNA: TGTGCCAGCGCCCGGGTCGGGACCGGGGAGCTGTTTTTT; CDR3 protein: CASARVGTGELFF
V gene: TRBV9; J gene: TRBJ2-2; D gene: -; clone size: -; CDR3 DNA: TGTGCCAGCAGCCTCCCCGGGACACACACCGGGGAGCTGTTTTTT; CDR3 protein: CASSLPGTHTGELFF
V gene: TRBV19; J gene: TRBJ2-3; D gene: -; clone size: -; CDR3 DNA: TGTGCCAGTAGTCGGGGGAGCCCTAGCACAGATACGCAGTATTTT; CDR3 protein: CASSRGSPSTDTQYF
V gene: TRBV5-1; J gene: TRBJ2-7; D gene: TRBD1; clone size: -; CDR3 DNA: TGCGCCAGCAGCCCCGGGACAGGGGGCTCCTACGAGCAGTACTTC; CDR3 protein: CASSPGTGGSYEQYF
V gene: TRBV5-1; J gene: TRBJ1-2; D gene: TRBD1; clone size: -; CDR3 DNA: TGCGCCAGCAGCCTCGGCGGGACAGGGAACGAAAACTATGGCTACACCTTC; CDR3 protein: CASSLGGTGNENYGYTF
V gene: TRBV10-3; J gene: TRBJ2-1; D gene: TRBD2; clone size: -; CDR3 DNA: TGTGCCATCCAGACTAGCGGGACTGAGCAGTTCTTC; CDR3 protein: CAIQTSGTEQFF
V gene: TRBV15; J gene: TRBJ2-7; D gene: -; clone size: -; CDR3 DNA: TGTGCCACCAGCCCCACAGGGTCCTCTTCCTACGAGCAGTACTTC; CDR3 protein: CATSPTGSSSYEQYF
V gene: TRBV29-1; J gene: TRBJ2-7; D gene: TRBD1; clone size: -; CDR3 DNA: TGCAGCGTCCCGACAGGGAACGAGCAGTACTTC; CDR3 protein: CSVPTGNEQYF
V gene: TRBV6-1; J gene: TRBJ2-7; D gene: -; clone size: few; CDR3 DNA: TGTGCCAGCGAGGGCATCTACGAGCAGTACTTC; CDR3 protein: CASEGIYEQYF
V gene: TRBV4-3; J gene: TRBJ2-7; D gene: TRBD2; clone size: -; CDR3 DNA: TGCGCCAGCAGCCAAGATTTGCCTAGCGGGAGCGCGAGCTCCTACGAGCAGTACTTC; CDR3 protein: CASSQDLPSGSASSYEQYF
V gene: TRBV4-3; J gene: TRBJ2-7; D gene: -; clone size: -; CDR3 DNA: TGCGCCAGCAGCCAAGGACAGGAGATCTACGAGCAGTACTTC; CDR3 protein: CASSQGQEIYEQYF
V gene: TRBV19; J gene: TRBJ2-1; D gene: -; clone size: -; CDR3 DNA: TGTGCCAGTAGACCTACTGGGCTGGGTTCCTCCTACAATGAGCAGTTCTTC; CDR3 protein: CASRPTGLGSSYNEQFF
V gene: TRBV9; J gene: TRBJ1-2; D gene: -; clone size: -; CDR3 DNA: TGTGCCAGCAGCGTAGGGGCAGGGCTGAACTATGGCTACACCTTC; CDR3 protein: CASSVGAGLNYGYTF
V gene: TRBV9; J gene: TRBJ2-7; D gene: TRBD1; clone size: -; CDR3 DNA: TGTGCCAGCAGCGCCTCACCGGGGACAGGGTTGTCCTACGAGCAGTACTTC; CDR3 protein: CASSASPGTGLSYEQYF
V gene: TRBV2; J gene: TRBJ1-2; D gene: TRBD1; clone size: -; CDR3 DNA: TGTGCCAGCAGTGACGAGAGGACAGGAGTGAATGGCTACACCTTC; CDR3 protein: CASSDERTGVNGYTF
V gene: TRBV6-5; J gene: TRBJ2-3; D gene: TRBD2; clone size: -; CDR3 DNA: TGTGCCAGCACCCTTAGCGGGAGAACAGATACGCAGTATTTT; CDR3 protein: CASTLSGRTDTQYF
V gene: TRBV27; J gene: TRBJ2-5; D gene: TRBD2; clone size: -; CDR3 DNA: TGTGCCAGCAGTTTGAGCGGGAGGTACCAAGAGACCCAGTACTTC; CDR3 protein: CASSLSGRYQETQYF
V gene: TRBV6-5; J gene: TRBJ2-7; D gene: TRBD2; clone size: -; CDR3 DNA: TGTGCCAGCAGTTACTCGTTAACGGGAGGCTACGAGCAGTACTTC; CDR3 protein: CASSYSLTGGYEQYF
V gene: TRBV30; J gene: TRBJ2-5; D gene: TRBD1; clone size: few; CDR3 DNA: TGTGCCTGGAGGCCCACCACAGGGGCAGAGACCCAGTACTTC; CDR3 protein: CAWRPTTGAETQYF
V gene: TRBV13; J gene: TRBJ1-2; D gene: TRBD1; clone size: -; CDR3 DNA: TGTGCCAGCAGCTCTCGACAGGGAATTCTTGGCTACACCTTC; CDR3 protein: CASSSRQGILGYTF
V gene: TRBV7-3; J gene: TRBJ2-1; D gene: -; clone size: -; CDR3 DNA: TGTGCCAGCAGCTTAACCAGTCTAGATGAGCAGTTCTTC; CDR3 protein: CASSLTSLDEQFF
V gene: TRBV28; J gene: TRBJ2-3; D gene: TRBD2; clone size: -; CDR3 DNA: TGTGCCAGCAGTTTGCCGCCTGGGGGGGGAAGCACGCAGTATTTT; CDR3 protein: CASSLPPGGGSTQYF
V gene: TRBV7-2; J gene: TRBJ2-7; D gene: -; clone size: -; CDR3 DNA: TGTGCCAGCAGCTTAGTAGGAGGCCAGATCTACGAGCAGTACTTC; CDR3 protein: CASSLVGGQIYEQYF
V gene: TRBV5-1; J gene: TRBJ2-1; D gene: -; clone size: -; CDR3 DNA: TGCGCCAGCAGCTTGGCTGTCAATGAGCAGTTCTTC; CDR3 protein: CASSLAVNEQFF
V gene: TRBV10-3; J gene: TRBJ2-1; D gene: -; clone size: -; CDR3 DNA: TGTGCCATCAGTGAGACGGGATTTAGAGGCAATGAGCAGTTCTTC; CDR3 protein: CAISETGFRGNEQFF
V gene: TRBV5-1; J gene: TRBJ2-3; D gene: -; clone size: -; CDR3 DNA: TGCGCCAGCACCCCGGCGGGCCCCGGGAATACGCAGTATTTT; CDR3 protein: CASTPAGPGNTQYF
V gene: TRBV7-2; J gene: TRBJ2-2; D gene: TRBD2; clone size: -; CDR3 DNA: TGTGCCAGCAGCTGGAAACTAGCGGGAGGGCCCTCGAGGACCGGGGAGCTGTTTTTT; CDR3 protein: CASSWKLAGGPSRTGELFF
V gene: TRBV15; J gene: TRBJ2-3; D gene: -; clone size: -; CDR3 DNA: TGTGCCACCAGCAGACCGATGGGGACAAGGAGCACAGATACGCAGTATTTT; CDR3 protein: CATSRPMGTRSTDTQYF
V gene: TRBV7-9; J gene: TRBJ2-3; D gene: TRBD1; clone size: few; CDR3 DNA: TGTGCCAGCAGCTTCGGACAGGGAAAGACAGATACGCAGTATTTT; CDR3 protein: CASSFGQGKTDTQYF
V gene: TRBV5-1; J gene: TRBJ2-3; D gene: -; clone size: -; CDR3 DNA: TGCGCCAGCAGCTTGAAAATTATTAGCACAGATACGCAGTATTTT; CDR3 protein: CASSLKIISTDTQYF
V gene: TRBV27; J gene: TRBJ1-5; D gene: -; clone size: -; CDR3 DNA: TGTGCCAGCAGTTTTCAGGGGTTTGGCAATCAGCCCCAGCATTTT; CDR3 protein: CASSFQGFGNQPQHF
V gene: TRBV28; J gene: TRBJ1-1; D gene: -; clone size: once; CDR3 DNA: TGTGCCAGCAGTTTACAGATTGAAGCTTTCTTT; CDR3 protein: CASSLQIEAFF
V gene: TRBV29-1; J gene: TRBJ2-2; D gene: -; clone size: few; CDR3 DNA: TGCAGCGTTGTGCTGGCGGGGACGAACACCGGGGAGCTGTTTTTT; CDR3 protein: CSVVLAGTNTGELFF
V gene: TRBV5-1; J gene: TRBJ1-2; D gene: TRBD1; clone size: -; CDR3 DNA: TGCGCCAGCAGCTTGGGGGACAGGGACTATGGCTACACCTTC; CDR3 protein: CASSLGDRDYGYTF
V gene: TRBV28; J gene: TRBJ2-7; D gene: -; clone size: -; CDR3 DNA: TGTGCCAGCACCGAGGGAGGGGGAGCCTACGAGCAGTACTTC; CDR3 protein: CASTEGGGAYEQYF
V gene: TRBV2; J gene: TRBJ1-1; D gene: -; clone size: -; CDR3 DNA: TGTGCCAGCAGACCCCCAGGGGCCACTGAAGCTTTCTTT; CDR3 protein: CASRPPGATEAFF
V gene: TRBV6-5; J gene: TRBJ1-2; D gene: -; clone size: -; CDR3 DNA: TGTGCCAGCAGTTATGGGACGGGGGGCTTTTATGGCTACACCTTC; CDR3 protein: CASSYGTGGFYGYTF
V gene: TRBV27; J gene: TRBJ2-5; D gene: -; clone size: -; CDR3 DNA: TGTGCCAGCAGTTTATCCCCCGGGCCGGGGGAGACCCAGTACTTC; CDR3 protein: CASSLSPGPGETQYF